This note documents a single TCR beta chain sequence. This record belongs to a study of T cell responses to AZD1222 COVID-19 vaccine. Sequenced by immunoSEQ multiplex PCR; TCRdb stores in-frame clones only, minus some. Among fewer than 130,000 clones, roughly 87% were seen once, and the ten largest hold about 3%. This specimen consisted of peripheral blood, obtained on day 0 of AZD1222 vaccination. This TCR was sampled from an adult in good health.

CDR3: CASSSSLRTVSYEQYF. The DNA of the CDR3 is TGCGCCAGCAGCTCATCCCTAAGGACAGTCTCCTACGAGCAGTACTTC. The rearrangement joins TRBV5-1 to TRBJ2-7, with D possibly matching TRBD1 (6 bases). CDR3 length equals 16 residues. Trimming cost V 3 bases and J 0 bases, with 16 bases left between them. Germline loops: CDR1 SGHRS, CDR2 YFSETQ.